This record looks at one T cell receptor beta chain sequence and its context. No antigen is known for it. This sample is drawn from a study of OX40 agonist ivuxolimab in advanced cancers. About the research overall: Administration of intravenous ivuxolimab to patients occurred every 2 weeks at 0.01 to 10 mg/kg. Among those enrolled, mean age was about 62 years (range about 23 to 85) and approximately 83% were male. Overall study findings and caveats: Doses of 0.1 to 3.0 mg/kg were accompanied by clonal expansion of CD4+ and CD8+ blood T cells by week 6. Those patients achieving a partial response at 0.1-3.0 mg/kg showed among the lowest clonal expansion.

Sequencing was performed with immunoSEQ multiplex PCR; in TCRdb, only in-frame clones are kept and a portion is missing. The sample has about 19,000 clones; about nine tenths are singletons. CDR3 length: 13 amino acids. The V gene's germline CDR1 is SGHNT and CDR2 YYREEE (reference sequence). The germline V and J ends were trimmed by 3 bases and 3 bases, with 10 bases remaining between them. The rearrangement links TRBV5-4 to TRBJ2-7; D unclear. The material sequenced was CD4+ or CD8+ T cells sorted from blood, taken in a trial of the OX40 agonist ivuxolimab. This clonotype originated in an adult with an advanced solid tumor such as melanoma, head and neck, liver or kidney cancer. The CDR3 here is CASSWDLSYEQYF. In nucleotides, the CDR3 is TGTGCCAGCAGCTGGGATCTGAGCTACGAGCAGTACTTC.